The sequence of this TCR beta chain was determined in a study of T cells in Graves' hyperthyroidism and ophthalmopathy. Trimming removed 3 bases at V and 8 bases at J, with 14 bases between. CDR1 DFQATT and CDR2 SNEGSKA come from the germline V gene (reference sequence). This CDR3 comprises 13 residues. TCR beta CDR3 regions were amplified from RNA. The TCR CDR3 was amplified in a first-round RT-PCR using the HTBI primer set. TCRdb reanalysed the multiplex PCR reads using MiXCR and keeps one entry per CDR3 protein. The sample contains fewer than 900,000 distinct CDR3 sequences, less than 20% of which appear only once. This clonotype has a count of ten or more.

The V gene is TRBV20-1, the J gene TRBJ2-1; a weak D match, TRBD2 (7 bases). The sample comprised blood. The clonotype comes from a man in his late teens or twenties with Graves' hyperthyroidism. CDR3 nucleotide sequence: TGCAGTGCTAGGGGGGGGCTTAGGGATGAGCAGTTCTTC. It codes for CSARGGLRDEQFF.